Below, one TCR beta chain is given with its context. This sample is drawn from a study of shared clonotypes between healthy human individuals. This CDR3 contains 14 residues. Per germline, CDR1 MNHEY and CDR2 SVGAGI. The junction had 6 bases not matched to a gene; V was cut back by 5 bases and J by 6 bases. The input for sorted-subset replicate PCRs was approximately 210 ng DNA, approximately 30,000 T cell genomes. Sequencing was performed with immunoSEQ multiplex PCR; in TCRdb, only in-frame clones are kept and a portion is missing. This table has over 850,000 clones, 75% to 80% appearing once. The clonotype comes from a man younger than 35 in good health. Some clones in this sample may be carry-over from other donors' samples. V is TRBV6-5 and J is TRBJ1-5; 8 nucleotides line up with TRBD1. The sequencing sample was made of memory CD4+ T cells from PBMCs. Subset meaning: CD45RA-negative fraction. This chain's CDR3 is CASSRTGSSQPQHF. The CDR3 region has the DNA TGTGCCAGCAGTCGGACAGGGTCAAGTCAGCCCCAGCATTTT.